The 21 T cell receptor beta chains listed next were all sequenced from one sample in a study of beta chain features in type 1 diabetes. Since all of the isolated RNA was reverse transcribed, expressed TCRB transcripts were what got sequenced. The repertoire was sequenced with immunoSEQ multiplex PCR; TCRdb's copy has only in-frame clones and lacks some. The sample contains more than 300,000 clones, roughly 12% of which appear only once. Sequencing was done on a sample of naive CD4+ T cells from blood. These receptors originate from a man between 18 and 35 years old in good health.

This clone was counted between two and nine times. The junction shows a germline mismatch at one end, possibly a read error. This chain links TRBV7-2 with TRBJ2-4; D gene uncertain. The CDR3 consists of 15 residues. Germline CDR1 SGHTA, CDR2 FQGNSA. The DNA of the CDR3 is TGCGCCAGCAGCCAAGTAGGCGTACCGGGAAACATTCAGTACTTC. It specifies CASSQVGVPGNIQYF. Variable domain in full (rest from reference TRBV7-2 and TRBJ2-4): GAGVSQSPSNKVTEKGKDVELRCDPISGHTALYWYRQSLGQGLEFLIYFQGNSAPDKSGLPSDRFSAERTGGSVSTLTIQRTQQEDSAVYLCASSQVGVPGNIQYFGAGTRLSVL.

This clone came up a few times. The chain uses TRBV5-1 and TRBJ2-2; 7 bases line up with TRBD1. CDR3 length: 14 residues. Germline V lookup: CDR1 SGHRS, CDR2 YFSETQ. Germline trimming cut 6 bases from V and 2 bases from J; bases unmatched to any gene: 4. The CDR3: CASTDRANTGELFF. Here the CDR3 DNA reads TGCGCCAGCACCGACAGGGCCAACACCGGGGAGCTGTTTTTT.

This clone was recorded a few times. The V call is TRBV7-2, the J call TRBJ1-2; 8 nucleotides line up with TRBD1. The CDR3 is 13 amino acids. Germline V lookup: CDR1 SGHTA, CDR2 FQGNSA. V shed 1 base, J shed 8 bases, and the junction held 3 bases outside the gene matches. The CDR3 DNA is TGTGCCAGCAGCTTAGGCAGGGGGCAAGGCTACACCTTC. Translation: CASSLGRGQGYTF.

The chain carries TRBV7-3 and TRBJ1-1; D uncertain. The CDR3 contains 12 residues. Per the germline V gene, CDR1 is SGHTA and CDR2 is FQGTGA. Trimming removed 2 bases at V and 10 bases at J, with 11 bases between. CDR3 sequence: CASSLPPLPAFF. The CDR3 DNA follows: TGTGCCAGCAGCTTACCCCCGCTACCAGCTTTCTTT.

This clone has a handful of counts. The chain carries TRBV9 and TRBJ2-1, with D tentatively TRBD1 (5 bases). This CDR3 is 15 amino acids long. Looked up from germline, CDR1 is SGDLS and CDR2 is YYNGEE. The ends were cut back, 0 bases at V and 4 bases at J, with 11 bases in the middle. In nucleotides, the CDR3 is TGTGCCAGCAGCGTAGAGGGGATGAGGTACAATGAGCAGTTCTTC. This encodes CASSVEGMRYNEQFF.

The chain carries TRBV6-6 and TRBJ2-1, with unresolved D. Germline CDR1 is MNHNY and CDR2 is SVGAGI (reference sequence). V dropped 7 bases and J dropped 2 bases, with 6 bases sitting between them. CDR3 length equals 12 residues. For the CDR3, the DNA is TGTGCCAGCACTTTAACCTACAATGAGCAGTTCTTC. Its translation is CASTLTYNEQFF.

This clone has a handful of counts. J is TRBJ2-3 and V is TRBV5-6; D is possibly TRBD2 (5 bases). CDR3 length equals 17 residues. Trimming shortened V by 4 bases and J by 0 bases, and 18 bases separated the two germline ends. Germline V gene lookup returns CDR1 SGHDT and CDR2 YYEEEE. The CDR3 sequence: CASSRNRGSPSTDTQYF. The CDR3 region has the DNA TGTGCCAGCAGCCGGAACCGGGGATCTCCTAGCACAGATACGCAGTATTTT.

The chain carries TRBV18 and TRBJ1-2; 8 positions agree with TRBD1. V shed 6 bases and J 4 bases; nucleotides not matched to a gene: 13. The CDR3 length is 16 residues. Germline V gene data show CDR1 as KGHSH and CDR2 as LQKENI. CDR3 amino acids: CASSPDRELGVYGYTF. CDR3 nucleotide sequence: TGTGCCAGCTCGCCGGACAGGGAGCTTGGAGTCTATGGCTACACCTTC.

V usage is TRBV27 and J usage is TRBJ2-1, with 9 bases identical to TRBD2. V was pared by 6 bases and J by 7 bases, with 10 bases of the junction left unmatched. CDR3 length: 15 residues. CDR1 and CDR2 from the germline V gene are MNHEY and SMNVEV (reference sequence). Here the CDR3 DNA reads TGTGCCAGCAGCTCCGCGGGGGGGGGCAGGAATGAGCAGTTCTTC. It yields the protein CASSSAGGGRNEQFF.

This clone was observed a handful of times. The rearrangement joins TRBV5-4 to TRBJ2-2, with 7 positions matching TRBD2. The trim removed 3 bases at V and 7 bases at J, leaving 3 bases unmatched. The CDR3 consists of 13 residues. CDR1 SGHNT and CDR2 YYREEE come from the germline V gene (reference sequence). The CDR3 DNA is TGTGCCAGCAGCTCGCGGGAGTACGGGGAGCTGTTTTTT. Its translation is CASSSREYGELFF.

This clone appeared a few times. V usage is TRBV19 and J usage is TRBJ2-7; no definite D call. This CDR3 is 14 amino acids long. CDR1 and CDR2 from the germline V gene are LNHDA and SQIVND (reference sequence). The ends were cut back, 2 bases at V and 2 bases at J, with 10 bases in the middle. CDR3 sequence reads: CASSIRSFTYEQYF. The CDR3 bases are TGTGCCAGTAGTATACGGTCATTTACCTACGAGCAGTACTTC.

The rearrangement joins TRBV28 to TRBJ2-7; 7 bases align to TRBD1. J lost 6 bases, V lost 2 bases, and 4 bases had no gene match. There are 13 residues in the CDR3. Germline lookup yields CDR1 MDHEN and CDR2 SYDVKM. The CDR3 protein is CASSLTGVIEQYF. CDR3 bases: TGTGCCAGCAGTTTAACAGGGGTCATCGAGCAGTACTTC. Full variable domain (missing parts from reference TRBV28 and TRBJ2-7): DVKVTQSSRYLVKRTGEKVFLECVQDMDHENMFWYRQDPGLGLRLIYFSYDVKMKEKGDIPEGYSVSREKKERFSLILESASTNQTSMYLCASSLTGVIEQYFGPGTRLTVT.

This clone was detected a few times. The chain recombines TRBV5-4 with TRBJ2-5, with TRBD2 identical over 10 bases. V gave up 7 bases and J gave up 5 bases; unmatched junction bases: 14. This CDR3 contains 16 residues. The V gene's germline CDR1 is SGHNT and CDR2 YYREEE (reference sequence). CDR3 region: CASGPSGRVLGETQYF. Written as DNA, the CDR3 is TGTGCCAGCGGACCAAGCGGGAGGGTGCTTGGGGAGACCCAGTACTTC.

This clone was seen a handful of times. CDR3 loop: CASSPRIRQGANVLTF. CDR3 in DNA: TGCGCCAGCAGCCCCCGGATTCGACAGGGGGCCAACGTCCTGACTTTC. The chain recombines TRBV5-1 with TRBJ2-6; D is possibly TRBD1 (5 bases). The germline V and J ends were trimmed by 4 bases and 4 bases, with 15 bases remaining between them. CDR3 length equals 16 residues. The germline V gene has CDR1 SGHRS and CDR2 YFSETQ.

This chain connects TRBV7-2 to TRBJ2-3; 8 bases align to TRBD2. V shed 2 bases and J 2 bases; nucleotides not matched to a gene: 3. Germline V gene data show CDR1 as SGHTA and CDR2 as FQGNSA. The length of the CDR3 is 15 residues. CDR3 nucleotide sequence: TGTGCCAGCAGCTTAAGGCGGGGGGTCACAGATACGCAGTATTTT. This sequence encodes CASSLRRGVTDTQYF.

This clone showed up just a few times. This chain uses TRBV5-1 with TRBJ2-3; D may be TRBD2 (5 bases). Germline V gene lookup returns CDR1 SGHRS and CDR2 YFSETQ. The CDR3 runs to 15 residues. V lost 1 base and J lost 4, with 13 bases in between. The CDR3 coding sequence is TGCGCCAGCAGCTTGATTTCTAGCTTCCCAGATACGCAGTATTTT. Protein product: CASSLISSFPDTQYF.

This clone has a handful of counts. A read error may account for a junction end that differs from germline. The chain has TRBV5-4 and TRBJ2-1; 9 nucleotides agree with TRBD1. CDR1 SGHNT and CDR2 YYREEE come from the germline V gene (reference sequence). The CDR3 totals 13 residues. DNA of the CDR3: TGTGCCAGCAAGGACAGGGGTCGGTCCCCGTCCATCTTC. As protein: CASKDRGRSPSIF.

This clone occurred a few times. The genes are TRBV7-8 and TRBJ2-1, with 8 bases aligning to TRBD2. The germline V gene has CDR1 SGHVS and CDR2 FQNEAQ. The CDR3 totals 15 residues. With 5 bases clipped from V and 3 bases from J, the junction kept 6 bases outside the gene matches. The CDR3, as DNA: TGTGCCAGCAGCACAGTAGCGGGGAGCTACAATGAGCAGTTCTTC. It yields the protein CASSTVAGSYNEQFF. The full variable domain, its missing parts supplied by reference TRBV7-8 and TRBJ2-1, is GAGVSQSPRYKVAKRGQDVALRCDPISGHVSLFWYQQALGQGPEFLTYFQNEAQLDKSGLPSDRFFAERPEGSVSTLKIQRTQQEDSAVYLCASSTVAGSYNEQFFGPGTRLTVL.

Concerning this clone itself: Other DNA sequences in this sample translate to the same CDR3. The V call is TRBV6-5, the J call TRBJ2-7; 9 bases align to TRBD1. This CDR3 contains 13 residues. V was pared by 6 bases and J by 2 bases, with 2 bases of the junction left unmatched. Germline CDR1 is MNHEY and CDR2 is SVGAGI. In nucleotides, the CDR3 is TGTGCCAGCAGAAGGGACAGGGCCTACGAGCAGTACTTC. This sequence encodes CASRRDRAYEQYF.

The rearrangement uses TRBV27 and TRBJ2-5; D is uncertain. Trimming pared 6 bases from V and 2 bases from J, leaving 10 bases between. The germline CDR1 and CDR2 sequences are MNHEY and SMNVEV (reference sequence). This CDR3 spans 13 amino acids. CDR3 region: CASSRSRQETQYF. The DNA of the CDR3 is TGTGCCAGCAGCCGGAGCCGTCAAGAGACCCAGTACTTC.

This clone occurred a few times. This chain connects TRBV6-5 to TRBJ2-5; the match to TRBD1 covers 9 bases. The DNA end is a closer match to TRBJ2-7, so the J assignment may be wrong. CDR3 length equals 12 residues. Germline V CDR1 and CDR2: MNHEY, SVGAGI. The chain's CDR3 is CASSRTGDEQYF. DNA of the CDR3: TGTGCCAGCAGCAGGACAGGGGACGAGCAGTACTTC.